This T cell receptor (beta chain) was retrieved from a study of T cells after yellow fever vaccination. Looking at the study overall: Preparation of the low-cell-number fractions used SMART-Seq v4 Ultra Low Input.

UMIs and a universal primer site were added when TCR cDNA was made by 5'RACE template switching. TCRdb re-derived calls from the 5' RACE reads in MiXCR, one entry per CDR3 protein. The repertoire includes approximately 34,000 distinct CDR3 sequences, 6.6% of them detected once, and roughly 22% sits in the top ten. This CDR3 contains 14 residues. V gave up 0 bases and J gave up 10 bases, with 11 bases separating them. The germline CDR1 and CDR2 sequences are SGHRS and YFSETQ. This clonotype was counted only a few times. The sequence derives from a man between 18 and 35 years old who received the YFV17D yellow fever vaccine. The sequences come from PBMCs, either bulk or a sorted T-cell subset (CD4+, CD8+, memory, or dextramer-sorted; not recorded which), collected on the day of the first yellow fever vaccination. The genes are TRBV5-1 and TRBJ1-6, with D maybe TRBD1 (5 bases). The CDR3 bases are TGCGCCAGCAGCTTGGGGGGGGAGGAATCACCCCTCCACTTT. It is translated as CASSLGGEESPLHF.